This T cell receptor (beta chain) is from a study of T-cell reconstitution after alpha-beta-depleted transplantation in children. Overall study findings and caveats: Some patients showed high day-60 TCRbeta diversity, which derived from surviving recipient T cells and thymic progenitors. Alpha-beta T cells about two months after transplant reportedly derived from several hundred expanded graft clones. When one year had passed after transplant, most T-cell counts and diversity came from newly produced T cells.

This CDR3 is 16 amino acids long. Trimming pared 7 bases from V and 0 bases from J, leaving 15 bases between. Preparation of the TCRbeta library used unique molecular identifiers. TCRdb reanalysed the PCR reads using MiXCR and keeps one entry per CDR3 protein. The sample has about 980,000 distinct CDR3 sequences; roughly 29% are singletons. With respect to this clonotype: The antigen is not known.

The genes are TRBV12-3 or TRBV12-4 and TRBJ2-2; D could derive from TRBD1 or TRBD2 (6 bases each). The clonotype originates from a boy younger than two who had a stem cell transplant for SCID, so the T cells may come from the graft donor. The sample in question was PBMCs, mostly from graft donor cells, obtained 360 days after TCRalphabeta/CD19-depleted stem cell transplant. The CDR3 DNA follows: TGTGCCAGCATCCTTGAGGGGGGAGCGAACACCGGGGAGCTGTTTTTT. Translated: CASILEGGANTGELFF.